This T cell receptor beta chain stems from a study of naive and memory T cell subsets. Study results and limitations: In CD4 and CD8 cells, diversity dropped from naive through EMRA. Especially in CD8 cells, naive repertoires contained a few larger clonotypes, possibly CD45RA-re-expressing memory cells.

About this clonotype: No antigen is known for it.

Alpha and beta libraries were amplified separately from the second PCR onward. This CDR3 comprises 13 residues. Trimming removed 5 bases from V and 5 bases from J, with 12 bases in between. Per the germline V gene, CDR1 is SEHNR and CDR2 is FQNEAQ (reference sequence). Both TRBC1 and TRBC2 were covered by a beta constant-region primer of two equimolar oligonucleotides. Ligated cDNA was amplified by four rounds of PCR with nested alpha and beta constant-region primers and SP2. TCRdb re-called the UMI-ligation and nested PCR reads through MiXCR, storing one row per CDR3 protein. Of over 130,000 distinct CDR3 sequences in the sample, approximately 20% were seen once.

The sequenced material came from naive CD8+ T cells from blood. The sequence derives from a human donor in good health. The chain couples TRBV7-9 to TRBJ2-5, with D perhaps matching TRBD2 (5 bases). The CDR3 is CASSPAWEETQYF. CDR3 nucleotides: TGTGCCAGCAGCCCAGCATGGGAGGAGACCCAGTACTTC.